This T cell receptor (beta chain) was retrieved from a study of immune characterization of retroperitoneal liposarcoma (dated 2019 in TCRdb). Library prep was done by PCR. TCRdb records NextSeq 500 as the sequencer. Starting from the raw public reads, TCRdb applied fastp trimming at Q25, assembled clones with MiXCR and retained in-frame beta chains. Here each entry gathers all rows of one CDR3 protein and keeps the most common genes and DNA. In all, the sample holds approximately 10,000 distinct CDR3 sequences, and roughly 30% of those were seen once. About 9.6% of the sample rests with the top ten. Trimming removed 5 bases from V and 10 bases from J; the gene matches leave 7 bases unexplained. As encoded in the germline V gene, CDR1 is SGHVS while CDR2 is FNYEAQ. There are 12 amino acids in the CDR3, from cysteine to phenylalanine inclusive. Only CDR3 DNA remains: 36 bases, in frame from the first base.

As for this clonotype: Which antigen it targets is not known. No clone much larger than this one lies a single base away; base qualities are absent.

Sequencing was carried out using tumor tissue. This clonotype was sampled from a female donor with retroperitoneal liposarcoma. The chain couples TRBV7-6 to TRBJ1-1, with 7 bases matching TRBD1. At the DNA level, the sequence is TGTGCCAGCAGCCCAGGACCAGGGGGAGCTTTCTTT. Its protein is CASSPGPGGAFF.